Presented here are 10 T cell receptor beta chains from one specimen sequenced in a study of identifying expanded T cells in peripheral blood. Generated by immunoSEQ multiplex PCR, the TCRdb table keeps only in-frame clones and is missing some. The profile shows 70,000 to 100,000 clones, more than 70% of them singletons. The material sequenced was blood. These receptors all come from a person aged 18-69 years in good health.

The V call is TRBV11-2, the J call TRBJ2-7; D uncertain. The length of the CDR3 is 14 residues. V lost 4 bases, J lost 0 bases, and 10 bases lay in between. Germline CDR1 is SGHAT and CDR2 is FQNNGV. The CDR3 bases are TGTGCCAGCAGCTCCACAGCCCGCTCCTACGAGCAGTACTTC. It yields the protein CASSSTARSYEQYF. Full variable domain (remainder filled in from reference TRBV11-2 and TRBJ2-7): EAGVAQSPRYKIIEKRQSVAFWCNPISGHATLYWYQQILGQGPKLLIQFQNNGVVDDSQLPKDRFSAERLKGVDSTLKIQPAKLEDSAVYLCASSSTARSYEQYFGPGTRLTVT.

The CDR3 sequence: CAWSVPDREIKPQHF. CDR3 bases: TGTGCCTGGAGTGTTCCAGACAGGGAAATCAAGCCCCAGCATTTT. This chain connects TRBV30 to TRBJ1-5; 7 positions match TRBD1. V lost 0 bases, J lost 8 bases, and 10 bases stayed unmatched. The CDR3 is 15 amino acids. The germline V gene encodes CDR1 GTSNPN and CDR2 SVGIG (reference sequence).

The J gene is TRBJ2-7, the V gene TRBV13; either TRBD1 or TRBD2 may supply D (5 bases each). V was clipped by 0 bases and J by 9 bases, with 18 bases between them. Germline V gives CDR1 PRHDT, CDR2 FYEKMQ (reference sequence). The CDR3 runs to 15 residues. The CDR3, as DNA: TGTGCCAGCAGCTTAGGCTTGGAAGGGACCTGGGGGCAGTACTTC. This translates into CASSLGLEGTWGQYF.

This clone was counted a single time. V usage is TRBV7-9 and J usage is TRBJ2-7; 9 nucleotides line up with TRBD1. The V gene end was trimmed by 6 bases and the J gene end by 5 bases; junction bases not matched to a gene: 11. Germline V lookup: CDR1 SEHNR, CDR2 FQNEAQ (reference sequence). CDR3 length: 15 residues. CDR3 bases: TGTGCCAGCAGTTCCTCCGGGACAGGGCTACACGAGCAGTACTTC. The encoded protein is CASSSSGTGLHEQYF.

The rearrangement links TRBV29-1 to TRBJ1-1, with D uncertain. Germline values: CDR1 SQVTM, CDR2 ANQGSEA. V lost 4 bases and J lost 0, with 9 bases in between. The CDR3 consists of 13 residues. This CDR3 is CSVVRQMNTEAFF. CDR3 DNA: TGCAGCGTTGTACGGCAGATGAACACTGAAGCTTTCTTT.

This clone appeared once. The chain recombines TRBV4-3 with TRBJ2-1, with D maybe TRBD2 (5 bases). With 4 bases removed from V and 2 bases from J, the gap between germline ends came to 12 bases. The CDR3 runs to 15 residues. CDR1 is LGHNA, CDR2 YSLEER, per germline. Here the CDR3 reads CASSPRAQPYNEQFF. The CDR3 DNA reads TGCGCCAGCAGCCCGAGGGCCCAACCCTACAATGAGCAGTTCTTC.

The V and J genes are TRBV7-2 and TRBJ2-7; D call uncertain. CDR1 is SGHTA and CDR2 is FQGNSA in the germline V gene. The CDR3 totals 15 residues. V gave up 4 bases and J gave up 3 bases, with 16 bases separating them. The CDR3 is CASSSGQAIIYEQYF. The CDR3 nucleotides read TGTGCCAGCAGCTCCGGGCAGGCGATAATCTACGAGCAGTACTTC.

The chain employs TRBV2 and TRBJ2-7; D gene uncertain. Germline V gives CDR1 SNHLY, CDR2 FYNNEI. Between the trimmed V and J ends, which lost 8 bases and 5 bases, there was a span of 13 bases. There are 12 residues in the CDR3. CDR3 coding DNA: TGTGCCAGCCCCGTAAGGGCCAACGAGCAGTACTTC. It codes for CASPVRANEQYF.

V usage is TRBV7-8 and J usage is TRBJ1-5; TRBD1 might be the D (5 bases). Germline V lookup: CDR1 SGHVS, CDR2 FQNEAQ. V lost 4 bases, J lost 7 bases, and 17 bases lay in between. The length of the CDR3 is 15 residues. CDR3 in amino acids: CASSYLGAPGQPQHF. The CDR3 bases are TGTGCCAGCAGCTACCTCGGGGCGCCCGGGCAGCCCCAGCATTTT.

Of note for this clone: One junction end disagrees with the germline gene, perhaps due to a read error. The V gene is TRBV11-2, the J gene TRBJ2-2; tentatively, D is TRBD2 (5 bases). The CDR3 sequence is 12 residues long. Germline V gene data show CDR1 as SGHAT and CDR2 as FQNNGV. Here the CDR3 DNA reads TGTGCCAGCAGCTTAAGTCACACCGGGGAGCTTTTT. This gives the protein CASSLSHTGELF. Full variable domain (missing parts from reference TRBV11-2 and TRBJ2-2): EAGVAQSPRYKIIEKRQSVAFWCNPISGHATLYWYQQILGQGPKLLIQFQNNGVVDDSQLPKDRFSAERLKGVDSTLKIQPAKLEDSAVYLCASSLSHTGELFGEGSRLTVL.